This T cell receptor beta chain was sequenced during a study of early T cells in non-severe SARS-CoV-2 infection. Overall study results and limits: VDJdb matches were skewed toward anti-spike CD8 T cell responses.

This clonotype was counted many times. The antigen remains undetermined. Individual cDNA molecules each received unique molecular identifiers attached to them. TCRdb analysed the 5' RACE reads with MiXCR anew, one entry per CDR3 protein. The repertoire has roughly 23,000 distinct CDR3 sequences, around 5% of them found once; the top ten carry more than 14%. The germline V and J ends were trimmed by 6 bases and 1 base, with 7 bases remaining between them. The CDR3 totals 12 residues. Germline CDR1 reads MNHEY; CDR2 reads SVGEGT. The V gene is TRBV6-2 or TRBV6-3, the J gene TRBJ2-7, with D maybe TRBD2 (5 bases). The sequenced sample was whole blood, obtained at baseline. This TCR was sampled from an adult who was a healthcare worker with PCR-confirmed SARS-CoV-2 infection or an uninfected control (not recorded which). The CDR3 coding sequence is TGTGCCAGCAGGACTATATCCTACGAGCAGTACTTC. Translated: CASRTISYEQYF.